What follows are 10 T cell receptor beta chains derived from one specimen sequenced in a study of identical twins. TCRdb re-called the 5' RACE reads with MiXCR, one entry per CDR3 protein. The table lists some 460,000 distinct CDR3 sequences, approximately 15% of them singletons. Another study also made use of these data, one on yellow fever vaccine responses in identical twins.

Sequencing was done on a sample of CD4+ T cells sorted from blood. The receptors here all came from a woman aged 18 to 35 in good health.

CDR3 sequence (DNA): TGCGCCAGCAGCCGGGGGACAGGGGGCAATGAGCAGTTCTTC. Its protein is CASSRGTGGNEQFF. This chain uses TRBV5-1 with TRBJ2-1; 11 bases line up with TRBD1. The V and J ends lost 4 bases and 6 bases, in that order; junction bases with no gene match: 3. The CDR3 spans 14 residues. Germline V gene data show CDR1 as SGHRS and CDR2 as YFSETQ.

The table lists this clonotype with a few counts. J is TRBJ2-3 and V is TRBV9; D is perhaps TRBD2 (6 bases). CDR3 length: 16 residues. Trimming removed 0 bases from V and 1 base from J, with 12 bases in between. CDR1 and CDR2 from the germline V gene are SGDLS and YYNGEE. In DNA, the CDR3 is TGTGCCAGCAGCGTAGGGGGGAGGTACCGCACAGATACGCAGTATTTT. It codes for CASSVGGRYRTDTQYF.

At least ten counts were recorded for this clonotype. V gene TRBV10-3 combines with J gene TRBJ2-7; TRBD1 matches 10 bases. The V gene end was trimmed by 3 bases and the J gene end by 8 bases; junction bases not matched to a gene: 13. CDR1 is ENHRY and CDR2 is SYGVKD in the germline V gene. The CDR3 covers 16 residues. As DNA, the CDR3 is TGTGCCATCAGTGACCACGGGACAGGGGCCGAGGGCAAGCAGTACTTC. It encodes CAISDHGTGAEGKQYF.

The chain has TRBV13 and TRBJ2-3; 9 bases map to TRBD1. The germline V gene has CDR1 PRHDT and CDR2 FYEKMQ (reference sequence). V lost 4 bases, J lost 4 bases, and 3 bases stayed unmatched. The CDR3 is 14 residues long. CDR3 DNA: TGTGCCAGCAGCTCATGGACAGGGGCAGATACGCAGTATTTT. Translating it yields CASSSWTGADTQYF.

CDR3 in DNA: TGTGCCAGCAGTTTCTTCAGGGCCAATGAGCAGTTCTTC. It specifies CASSFFRANEQFF. The chain couples TRBV6-2 or TRBV6-3 to TRBJ2-1; a weak D match, TRBD1 (5 bases). The CDR3 consists of 13 residues. Germline V gene lookup returns CDR1 MNHEY and CDR2 SVGEGT. Trimming took 4 bases from V and 6 from J, leaving 10 bases between them.

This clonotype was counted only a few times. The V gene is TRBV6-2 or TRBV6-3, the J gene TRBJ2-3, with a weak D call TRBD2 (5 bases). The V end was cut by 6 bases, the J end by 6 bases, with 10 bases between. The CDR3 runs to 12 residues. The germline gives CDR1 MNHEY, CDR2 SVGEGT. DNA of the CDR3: TGTGCCAGCAGCTGGACTGCCGATACGCAGTATTTT. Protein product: CASSWTADTQYF.

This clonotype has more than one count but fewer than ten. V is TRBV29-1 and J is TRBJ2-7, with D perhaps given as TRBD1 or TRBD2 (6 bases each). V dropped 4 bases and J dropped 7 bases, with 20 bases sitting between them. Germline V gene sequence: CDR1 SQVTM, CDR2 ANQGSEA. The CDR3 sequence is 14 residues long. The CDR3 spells CSVGRRGPGSEQYF. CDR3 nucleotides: TGCAGCGTTGGCCGCCGGGGGCCTGGTTCGGAGCAGTACTTC.

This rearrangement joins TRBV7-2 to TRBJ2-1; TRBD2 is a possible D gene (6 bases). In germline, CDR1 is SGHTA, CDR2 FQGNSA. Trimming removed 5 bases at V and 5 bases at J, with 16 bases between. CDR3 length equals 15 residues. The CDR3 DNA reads TGTGCCAGCAGCCCCGGGGGTTCTGGGGACAATGAGCAGTTCTTC. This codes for CASSPGGSGDNEQFF.

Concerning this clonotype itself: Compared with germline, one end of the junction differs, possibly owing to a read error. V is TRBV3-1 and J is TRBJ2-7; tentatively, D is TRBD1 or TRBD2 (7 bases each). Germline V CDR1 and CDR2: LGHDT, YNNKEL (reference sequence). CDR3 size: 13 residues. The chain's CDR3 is CASSQSRGDSLNF. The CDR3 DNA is TGTGCCAGCAGCCAAAGCCGGGGGGACAGCCTCAACTTC.

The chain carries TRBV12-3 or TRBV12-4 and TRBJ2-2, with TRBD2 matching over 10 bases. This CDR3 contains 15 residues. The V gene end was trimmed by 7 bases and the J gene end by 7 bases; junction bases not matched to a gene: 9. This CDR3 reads CASTSSGRAHGELFF. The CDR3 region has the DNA TGTGCCAGCACCTCGAGCGGGAGGGCCCACGGGGAGCTGTTTTTT.